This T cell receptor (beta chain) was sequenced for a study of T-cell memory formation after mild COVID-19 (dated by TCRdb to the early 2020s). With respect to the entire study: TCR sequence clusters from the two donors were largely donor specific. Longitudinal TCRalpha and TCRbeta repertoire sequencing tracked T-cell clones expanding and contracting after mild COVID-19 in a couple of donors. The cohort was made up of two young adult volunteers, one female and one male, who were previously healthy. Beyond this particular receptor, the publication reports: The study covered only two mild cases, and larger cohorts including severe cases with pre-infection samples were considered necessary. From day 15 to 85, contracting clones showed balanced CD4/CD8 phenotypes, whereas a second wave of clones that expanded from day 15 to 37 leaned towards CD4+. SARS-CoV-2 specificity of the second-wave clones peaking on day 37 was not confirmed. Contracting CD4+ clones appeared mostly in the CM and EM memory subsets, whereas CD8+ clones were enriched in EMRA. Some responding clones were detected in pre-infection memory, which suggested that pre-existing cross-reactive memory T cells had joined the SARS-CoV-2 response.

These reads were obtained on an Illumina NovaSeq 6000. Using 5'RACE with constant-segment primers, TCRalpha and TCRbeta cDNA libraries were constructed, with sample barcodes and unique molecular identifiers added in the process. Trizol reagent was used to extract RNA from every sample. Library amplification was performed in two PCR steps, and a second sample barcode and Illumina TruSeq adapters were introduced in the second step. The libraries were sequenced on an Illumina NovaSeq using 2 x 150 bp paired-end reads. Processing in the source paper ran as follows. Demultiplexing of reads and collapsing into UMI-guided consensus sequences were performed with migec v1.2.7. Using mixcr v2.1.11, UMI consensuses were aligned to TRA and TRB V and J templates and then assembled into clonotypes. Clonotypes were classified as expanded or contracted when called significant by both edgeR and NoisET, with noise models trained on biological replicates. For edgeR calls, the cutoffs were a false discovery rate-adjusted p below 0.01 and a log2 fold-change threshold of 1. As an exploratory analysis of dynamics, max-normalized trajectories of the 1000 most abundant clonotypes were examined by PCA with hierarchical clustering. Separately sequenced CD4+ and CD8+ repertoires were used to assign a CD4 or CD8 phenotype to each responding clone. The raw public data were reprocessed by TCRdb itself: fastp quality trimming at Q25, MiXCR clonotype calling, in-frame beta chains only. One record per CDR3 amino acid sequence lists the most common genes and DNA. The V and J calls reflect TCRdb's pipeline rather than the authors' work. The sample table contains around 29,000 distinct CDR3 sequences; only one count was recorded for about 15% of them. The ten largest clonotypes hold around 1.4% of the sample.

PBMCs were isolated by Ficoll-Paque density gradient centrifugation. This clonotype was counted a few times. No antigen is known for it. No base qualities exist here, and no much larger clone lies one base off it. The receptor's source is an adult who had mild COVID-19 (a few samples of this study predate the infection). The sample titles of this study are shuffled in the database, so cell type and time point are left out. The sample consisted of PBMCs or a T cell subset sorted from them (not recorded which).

The sequenced DNA: TGCAGCGTTGCTTGGGGAATCGGAAACACCATATATTTT. Its amino acids are CSVAWGIGNTIYF. The chain joins TRBV29-1 to TRBJ1-3; the D gene is unclear. Reading from cysteine to phenylalanine, the CDR3 counts 13 amino acids. The only DNA kept is the CDR3, 39 bases in frame from the first base. In the germline V gene, CDR1 corresponds to SQVTM and CDR2 to ANQGSEA. V loses 4 bases, J loses 4 bases, and the germline ends lie 11 bases apart.